Listed below are T cell receptor beta chains from one sample, sequenced in a study of blood T cell repertoires in COVID-19. Clones were read by immunoSEQ multiplex PCR, and TCRdb kept only the in-frame ones, dropping some. The table lists 150,000 to 200,000 clones, more than 70% of them singletons. The sequenced sample was PBMCs or T cells enriched from blood (not recorded which). The receptors derive from a man aged 40-55 years who had recovered from COVID-19. Each CDR3 is given with its conserved first and last residue. Fields, in order: clone size, V gene, CDR3 protein. The listing skips clone size in some rows; elsewhere it reads once, few, many or a size class.

>NA|TRBV5-4
CASSLIDSSTEQFF
>NA|TRBV5-4
CASSLNSFYGYTF
>once|TRBV3-1/TRBV3-2
CASSHLPGGALYEQYF
>NA|TRBV19
CASRRQGFGTDTQYF
>NA|TRBV5-1
CASSSSRQGASEKLFF
>NA|TRBV19
CASSDYEAFF
>few|TRBV5-1
CASSLEGTGNQPQHF
>NA|TRBV19
CASRRGGADTQYF
>NA|TRBV18
CASSPPSGGDNNEQFF
>NA|TRBV10-1
CASSVDRITEAFF
>few|TRBV5-4
CASSWGGSGNEQFF
>NA|TRBV5-8
CASSPGDLGTQYF
>NA|TRBV30
CASENRQPGEKLFF
>NA|TRBV7-9
CASSLQRETNYGYTF
>NA|TRBV30
CAWSVRTGESGANVLTF
>NA|TRBV6-5
CASSYSGEVSYNEQFF
>NA|TRBV7-9
CASSLNSARPGKKTGELFF
>NA|TRBV21-1
CASSKATSGSNNEQFF
>NA|TRBV10-2
CASGRPGQGDEKLFF
>NA|TRBV19
CASSWRDSGYTF
>NA|TRBV2
CASRAGDLAKNIQYF
>NA|TRBV6-4
CASTSGGTDTQYF
>once|TRBV5-6
CASSLFGRADTEAFF
>NA|TRBV5-1
CASSLAGGNQPQHF
>NA|TRBV19
CASSPDRKRETQYF
>NA|TRBV19
CASSIGGTGAGELFF
>NA|TRBV9
CASSPQAFF
>NA|TRBV7-9
CASSFRDRGFYTF
>NA|TRBV6-5
CASSSEGASTEAFF
>few|TRBV2
CASKGDWNTGELFF
>NA|TRBV11-2
CASSPQGANTEAFF
>once|TRBV12-3/TRBV12-4
CASSGYRGYTF
>NA|TRBV25-1
CASSDPDKNYGYTF
>NA|TRBV4-1
CASSQEPGQGNTIYF
>NA|TRBV7-6
CASSSTGSTEAFF
>NA|TRBV11-2
CASSFTGAGPETQYF
>NA|TRBV5-5
CASSLGGTGGGIQYF
>NA|TRBV7-3
CASSPPGASSELFF
>NA|TRBV9
CASGEGENYGYTF
>NA|TRBV11-2
CASSLSLATSGGWDTQYF
>NA|TRBV5-4
CASSLVGLIQETQYF
>NA|TRBV7-3
CASSLTPGRRADTQYF